What follows are 10 T cell receptor beta chains derived from one specimen sequenced in a study of T cells in Graves' hyperthyroidism and ophthalmopathy. From RNA transcripts, TCR beta CDR3 regions were amplified. The study used the HTBI primer set for a first-round RT-PCR of the TCR CDR3. TCRdb recomputed calls from the multiplex PCR reads with MiXCR, one row per CDR3 protein. The profile shows over 200,000 distinct CDR3 sequences, 13% to 15% of them singletons. Specimen: blood. The origin of the receptors is a woman aged 40 to 50 with Graves' hyperthyroidism that later progressed to Graves' ophthalmopathy.

Points on this clonotype: This may be a read error: a much more frequent sequence differs by one nucleotide. The V call is TRBV24-1, the J call TRBJ2-1, with 9 bases that match TRBD2. The CDR3 is 17 amino acids. In germline, CDR1 is KGHDR, CDR2 SFDVKD. The V segment lost 3 bases and the J segment 8 bases; nucleotides outside the gene matches: 13. CDR3: CATSDPTLAGSADEQFF. CDR3 in DNA: TGTGCCACCAGTGATCCCACCCTAGCGGGAAGCGCCGATGAGCAGTTCTTC.

The chain couples TRBV20-1 to TRBJ2-3; 9 bases fit TRBD2. CDR3 length: 15 residues. Germline CDR1 and CDR2: DFQATT and SNEGSKA (reference sequence). Trimming removed 0 bases from V and 4 bases from J; junction bases left unmatched: 5. The CDR3 DNA is TGCAGTGCTAGAGAGGAGCGGGAGGCGCCAGATACGCAGTATTTT. Protein sequence: CSAREEREAPDTQYF.

This clonotype was found many times. The J gene is TRBJ1-1, the V gene TRBV30, with D tentatively TRBD1 (5 bases). Germline V gene data show CDR1 as GTSNPN and CDR2 as SVGIG (reference sequence). CDR3 size: 13 residues. Trimming removed 0 bases from V and 7 bases from J, with 12 bases in between. The CDR3 DNA reads TGTGCCTGGAGTGTACAGGAGGCAGGTGAAGCTTTCTTT. This codes for CAWSVQEAGEAFF.

The rearrangement joins TRBV4-3 to TRBJ2-1; 15 nucleotides line up with TRBD2. J gave up 8 bases and V 1 base, and 6 bases lay outside the gene matches. The CDR3 is 17 residues long. The germline V gene has CDR1 LGHNA and CDR2 YSLEER. The CDR3 is CASSQGLGTSGRHEQFF. The CDR3 region has the DNA TGCGCCAGCAGCCAAGGTCTCGGGACTAGCGGGAGGCATGAGCAGTTCTTC.

This clonotype occurred many times. The rearrangement uses TRBV19 and TRBJ2-1; D perhaps matches TRBD2 (6 bases). Germline V lookup: CDR1 LNHDA, CDR2 SQIVND (reference sequence). The CDR3 has 13 amino acids. V lost 5 bases and J 12 bases, leaving 17 bases between the germline ends. The CDR3: CASSEGLLPRQFF. As DNA, the CDR3 is TGTGCCAGTAGTGAGGGACTCCTGCCTCGGCAGTTCTTC.

There are many counts of this clonotype. The chain links TRBV11-2 to TRBJ2-7; no firm D call. V lost 3 bases and J lost 0, with 9 bases in between. This CDR3 has 14 residues. Germline assignment: CDR1 SGHAT and CDR2 FQNNGV. CDR3 region: CASSFADGSYEQYF. CDR3 nucleotides: TGTGCCAGCAGCTTCGCGGACGGCTCCTACGAGCAGTACTTC.

Here the CDR3 reads CASRRDPPSYNEQFF. In nucleotides, the CDR3 is TGTGCCAGCAGAAGGGACCCCCCCTCCTACAATGAGCAGTTCTTC. This rearrangement joins TRBV6-1 to TRBJ2-1; either TRBD1 or TRBD2 may fit D (5 bases each). The V end was cut by 6 bases, the J end by 0 bases, with 12 bases between. The CDR3 has 15 amino acids. Per germline, CDR1 MNHNS and CDR2 SASEGT.

Of note for this clonotype: A read error is possible here, since a much larger clone lies one base away. The V call is TRBV20-1, the J call TRBJ2-1, with D perhaps given as TRBD1 or TRBD2 (5 bases each). The V end was cut by 5 bases, the J end by 12 bases, with 20 bases between. This CDR3 region has 13 residues. Germline values: CDR1 DFQATT, CDR2 SNEGSKA (reference sequence). CDR3 amino acids: CSAGGDIEAPQFF. In DNA form, the CDR3 reads TGCAGTGCTGGGGGTGATATAGAAGCCCCGCAGTTCTTC.

The rearrangement links TRBV10-3 to TRBJ2-7, with TRBD2 identical over 8 bases. The CDR3 is 16 amino acids. Germline V gene lookup returns CDR1 ENHRY and CDR2 SYGVKD. V was pared by 0 bases and J by 2 bases, with 6 bases of the junction left unmatched. The CDR3 DNA reads TGTGCCATCAGTGAGTCGAGCGGGAGTGGGACCTACGAGCAGTACTTC. Protein: CAISESSGSGTYEQYF.

The table lists this clonotype with many counts. The chain uses TRBV7-9 and TRBJ2-5, with 9 bases that match TRBD2. The trim removed 4 bases at V and 1 base at J, leaving 1 base unmatched. The CDR3 length is 14 residues. Germline CDR1 SEHNR, CDR2 FQNEAQ (reference sequence). The CDR3 DNA is TGTGCCAGCAGCTCGACTAGCGGCCAAGAGACCCAGTACTTC. This translates into CASSSTSGQETQYF.